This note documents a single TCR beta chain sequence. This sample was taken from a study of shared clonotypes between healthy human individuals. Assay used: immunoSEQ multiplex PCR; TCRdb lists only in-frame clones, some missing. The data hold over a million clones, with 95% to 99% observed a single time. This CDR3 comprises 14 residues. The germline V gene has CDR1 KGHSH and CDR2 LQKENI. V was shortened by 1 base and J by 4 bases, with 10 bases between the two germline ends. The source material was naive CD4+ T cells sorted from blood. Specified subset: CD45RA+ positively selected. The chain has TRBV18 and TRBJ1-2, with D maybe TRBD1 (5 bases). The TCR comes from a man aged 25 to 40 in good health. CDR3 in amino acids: CASSPLREAYGYTF. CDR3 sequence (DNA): TGTGCCAGCTCACCACTCAGGGAGGCCTATGGCTACACCTTC.